This T cell receptor (beta chain) stems from a study of identical twins. This clonotype was found a few times. Its antigen is still unknown. Study-wide results and caveats: Low generation probability was overrepresented in out-of-frame alpha sequences shared by twins.

TCRdb called the 5' RACE reads again in MiXCR, with one record for every CDR3 protein. The sample lists about 660,000 distinct CDR3 sequences, 8.6% occurring once. The J segment lost 6 bases and the V segment lost 3 bases, leaving 3 bases of the junction unmatched. CDR1 is SGHTA, CDR2 FQGTGA, per germline. This CDR3 has 13 amino acids. The same specimen was also included in a second study, on yellow fever vaccine responses in identical twins.

The origin of this receptor is a woman aged 18-29 years in good health. Source material: PBMCs. The rearrangement uses TRBV7-3 and TRBJ1-1; 8 bases align to TRBD1. CDR3 in DNA: TGTGCCAGCAGCTTGACAGGGGAGGCTGAAGCTTTCTTT. As protein: CASSLTGEAEAFF.